The source of this T cell receptor beta chain is a study of blood T cell repertoires in COVID-19. Study summary: Researchers got acute and convalescent COVID-19 samples from the United States, Italy and Spain. Sources were T cells, B-cell-depleted T cells, or PBMCs; the material itself was cDNA or gDNA.

Authors' methods: Amplified reference gene primers provided the basis for estimating nucleated cell counts. Sequenced by immunoSEQ multiplex PCR; TCRdb stores in-frame clones only, minus some. V, J and clone size are taken as reported in that table, and D and trimming were inferred from the DNA itself. Of 210,000 or so clones listed, approximately 86% are singletons. Sequenced: peripheral blood. The source is a man between 18 and 29 years old with active or convalescent COVID-19.

CDR3 DNA: TGTGCCAGCAGCTTTCAGGGGGAGGACACTGAAGCTTTCTTT. Translated, it gives CASSFQGEDTEAFF. The chain recombines TRBV5-4 with TRBJ1-1; 7 bases agree with TRBD1. The germline V gene encodes CDR1 SGHNT and CDR2 YYREEE (reference sequence). CDR3 length: 14 amino acids. Trimming cost V 2 bases and J 3 bases; bases outside gene matches: 4.